This TCR beta chain was sequenced during a study of T-cell reconstitution after alpha-beta-depleted transplantation in children (dated by TCRdb to between 2015 and 2016). For context, the study as a whole: Using TCR repertoire profiling, the study followed T-cell immune reconstitution in a quantitative way in children after TCRalphabeta/CD19-depleted allogeneic hematopoietic cell transplantation. Findings and caveats that apply to the study as a whole: The apparently early alphabetaT-cell count recovery about two months after transplant was reportedly dependent on only several hundred rapidly expanded clones derived from non-depleted graft cells. In some patients, high TCRbeta diversity at day 60 was attributed to recipient T cells and intrathymic progenitors that had survived conditioning. The frequencies of hyperexpanded clones fell over the following months, and after one year, T-cell counts and TCRbeta diversity were mostly attributed to newly produced T cells.

Receptor amplification or capture employed PCR. TCRdb lists the instrument as Illumina HiSeq 2500. To normalize quantification of the TCRbeta repertoire, the TCR libraries were built with molecular barcoding that relied on unique molecular identifiers. Using fastp trimming at Q25 and MiXCR clonotype assembly, TCRdb reanalyzed the public sequencing data and kept in-frame beta chains. Here each entry gathers all rows of one CDR3 protein and keeps the most common genes and DNA. This sample is represented by some 140,000 distinct CDR3 sequences; around a tenth of them were singletons. 20% to 30% of the sample is in the top ten clones. The CDR3 numbers 13 residues from cysteine through phenylalanine. Only CDR3 DNA is held: 39 bases, read in frame from base 1. For CDR1 and CDR2, the germline V gene lists ENHRY and SYGVKD. V sheds 8 bases and J sheds 0 bases, leaving 7 bases between their ends. A word on this clonotype: Its antigen remains undetermined. Base qualities are not provided; no much larger clone lies one nucleotide away.

The treatment or condition label, read with the paper, signifies: allogeneic hematopoietic cell transplantation with graft depleted of TCRalphabeta T cells and CD19 B cells. The children who served as transplant recipients had been given grafts of TCRalphabeta/CD19-depleted allogeneic hematopoietic cells. The sample in question was PBMCs, mostly from graft donor cells, obtained 180 days after TCRalphabeta/CD19-depleted stem cell transplant. This sequence was found in a girl in the first two years of life who had a stem cell transplant for combined immunodeficiency, so the T cells may come from the graft donor. The rearranged chain carries TRBV10-3 and TRBJ1-4, with TRBD1 tentatively as D gene (5 bases match). The DNA reads as follows: TGTGCCATCGGGGGTGCAACTAATGAAAAACTGTTTTTT. This gives the protein CAIGGATNEKLFF.